This T cell receptor beta chain was recorded in a study of cytomegalovirus exposure and HLA in healthy donors. Findings and caveats of the study: Several of the most significant clusters appeared linked to common viral pathogens, based on a later analysis. A missense variant in DCLRE1C was later tied to TCR beta V- and J-gene trimming.

On this clone: Its antigen is undetermined.

PCR involved 60 Vbeta and 13 Jbeta primers. The repertoire was sequenced with immunoSEQ multiplex PCR; TCRdb's copy has only in-frame clones and lacks some. The table records approximately 100,000 clones, 64% of them present only once. Donors were nominally healthy when sampled, though unrecorded immune exposures were likely. The V end lost 5 bases, the J end lost 3 bases, and 17 bases lay between the germline ends. This CDR3 has 14 residues. CDR1 and CDR2 from the germline V gene are SQVTM and ANQGSEA. Sequences were obtained from PBMCs. The gene calls are TRBV29-1 and TRBJ2-7; a possible D gene is TRBD2 (5 bases). The sequence was collected from a man aged 55 to 70 in good health and CMV-seronegative. The CDR3 protein is CSVIRLAGSYEQYF. In DNA, the CDR3 is TGCAGCGTTATACGGCTAGCTGGAAGCTACGAGCAGTACTTC.